These T cell receptor beta chains were read from a single sample in a study of a mutant IDH1 vaccine in newly diagnosed glioma. Using immunoSEQ multiplex PCR, the repertoire was profiled, and TCRdb retains in-frame clones only, with some absent. The repertoire holds about 34,000 clones, about three quarters seen once, with roughly 9% in the top ten. The sequenced sample was peripheral blood mononuclear cells (PBMCs), obtained from a glioma patient treated with radiotherapy, temozolomide or both. These receptors originate from a man aged 45-60 years with glioma. Some clones in this sample may be carry-over from other donors' samples. Each CDR3 is given with its conserved first and last residue. The D gene is left open where the match is weak. Clone size, where shown, is once, few, many, or a class for clones that have expanded.

CDR3nt	CDR3aa	v_gene	j_gene	abundance	d_gene
TGTGCCAGCAGCTCACTACAGGGGCCCTATGGCTACACCTTC	CASSSLQGPYGYTF	TRBV5-4	TRBJ1-2	NA	TRBD1
TGCGCCAGCAGCTTGGAGGTGGGAAGCTATGGCTACACCTTC	CASSLEVGSYGYTF	TRBV5-1	TRBJ1-2	few	NA
TGCGCCAGCAGCTTGGATTTAGCGGGAGGGCCCCCCTACGAGCAGTACTTC	CASSLDLAGGPPYEQYF	TRBV5-1	TRBJ2-7	NA	TRBD2
TGTGCCAGTAGTCCAAAGACAGTTAACACTGAAGCTTTCTTT	CASSPKTVNTEAFF	TRBV19	TRBJ1-1	NA	NA
TGTGCCAGCAGCTTAGAAGTAGGGGGTAGGAGTAATCAGCCCCAGCATTTT	CASSLEVGGRSNQPQHF	TRBV7-2	TRBJ1-5	NA	NA
TGCGCCAGCAGCTTGACACTAGCGGGAGGGCGGTCTCGGGGCACAGATACGCAGTATTTT	CASSLTLAGGRSRGTDTQYF	TRBV5-1	TRBJ2-3	few	TRBD2
TGCGCCAGCAGCTCGGGGACAGGGCCTAATGAAAAACTGTTTTTT	CASSSGTGPNEKLFF	TRBV5-1	TRBJ1-4	NA	TRBD1
TGTGCCAGTAGTATGACAAGGGACCAGCCCCAGCATTTT	CASSMTRDQPQHF	TRBV19	TRBJ1-5	few	NA
TGTGCCAGCAGTCCCACCTCAGCTATGAACACTGAAGCTTTCTTT	CASSPTSAMNTEAFF	TRBV6-6	TRBJ1-1	NA	NA
TGTGCCAGCAACCCAGAACCCCGGGACAATTGGTACCAAGAGACCCAGTACTTC	CASNPEPRDNWYQETQYF	TRBV7-2	TRBJ2-5	NA	NA
TGTGCCAGCACCCGCACCGGGGAGCTGTTTTTT	CASTRTGELFF	TRBV6-5	TRBJ2-2	once	NA
TGTGCCAGCACAGGGGGGATCGGACAGCCCCAGCATTTT	CASTGGIGQPQHF	TRBV28	TRBJ1-5	few	TRBD1
TGTGCCAGCAGCAATGGCCTGGAAGCTTTCTTT	CASSNGLEAFF	TRBV14	TRBJ1-1	NA	NA
TGCGCCAGCAGCCAAGGGTTGACCTCCTACAATGAGCAGTTCTTC	CASSQGLTSYNEQFF	TRBV4-1	TRBJ2-1	NA	NA
TGTGCCAGCAGACAGAATAGCAATCAGCCCCAGCATTTT	CASRQNSNQPQHF	TRBV27	TRBJ1-5	NA	NA
TGTGCCAGTAATATAGATCTGGGCTACGAGCAGTACTTC	CASNIDLGYEQYF	TRBV19	TRBJ2-7	NA	NA
TGTGCCAGCAGCTCACGGGGGCTCCTCAGGGACGAGCAGTACTTC	CASSSRGLLRDEQYF	TRBV5-4	TRBJ2-7	NA	NA
TGTGCCACCAGCCCCTACACAGGGGCTCAAAACATTCAGTACTTC	CATSPYTGAQNIQYF	TRBV15	TRBJ2-4	NA	TRBD1
TGTGCCAGCAGCGCCGGTGGACGGGGGACGGGTGAAAAACTGTTTTTT	CASSAGGRGTGEKLFF	TRBV9	TRBJ1-4	NA	NA
TGTGCCATCAGTGAGTCGAGCCTTCCCCCTGATGAGCAGTTCTTC	CAISESSLPPDEQFF	TRBV10-3	TRBJ2-1	NA	NA
TGTGCCAGCAGTGAGCAGGGTGGAGAGACCCAGTACTTC	CASSEQGGETQYF	TRBV2	TRBJ2-5	few	NA
TGTGCCAGCAGCAAAGACAGGGGACGGAGCAATCAGCCCCAGCATTTT	CASSKDRGRSNQPQHF	TRBV21-1	TRBJ1-5	few	NA
TGTGCCAGCGGGGGGGAGACCCAGTACTTC	CASGGETQYF	TRBV28	TRBJ2-5	NA	NA
TGTGCCAGCAGCCCCCCAGGGGGCCGGACCGGGGAGCTGTTTTTT	CASSPPGGRTGELFF	TRBV7-2	TRBJ2-2	NA	TRBD1
TGTGCCAGCAGTTACTCGATGCTAGCGGGAGACAATGAGCAGTTCTTC	CASSYSMLAGDNEQFF	TRBV6-5	TRBJ2-1	once	TRBD2
TGTGCCAGCAGTAAGAGGACAGCAACTAATGAAAAACTGTTTTTT	CASSKRTATNEKLFF	TRBV2	TRBJ1-4	NA	NA
TGCGCCAGCAGTGAGATCAGGAGGGGCCAAAAACCCCTCCACTTT	CASSEIRRGQKPLHF	TRBV10-1	TRBJ1-6	NA	NA
TGTGCCAGCAGCGTCGGAGGGGATTATGGCTACACCTTC	CASSVGGDYGYTF	TRBV11-2	TRBJ1-2	NA	NA
TGTGCCAGCAGAAACACAGCCCCAGGGGACACCGGGGAGCTGTTTTTT	CASRNTAPGDTGELFF	TRBV28	TRBJ2-2	few	NA
TGTGCCAGTAGTATGACTAGCGGGTACGAGCAGTACTTC	CASSMTSGYEQYF	TRBV19	TRBJ2-7	NA	TRBD2
TGTGCCAGCAGAGACTCCGGGACAGGGGGGACTGAAGCTTTCTTT	CASRDSGTGGTEAFF	TRBV6-5	TRBJ1-1	NA	TRBD1
TGTGCCAGCAGCCCCCCGGGGGAGACCCAGTACTTC	CASSPPGETQYF	TRBV11-2	TRBJ2-5	NA	NA
TGCAGTGCTAGACCAGACGGGGGAGCTTTCTTT	CSARPDGGAFF	TRBV20-1	TRBJ1-1	NA	NA
TGTGCCATCAGTGAGTTAGACAGGGGTAGATCACCCCTCCACTTT	CAISELDRGRSPLHF	TRBV10-3	TRBJ1-6	once	TRBD1
TGTGCCAGCAGCTTGGACCCCGGGGGGCACACTGAAGCTTTCTTT	CASSLDPGGHTEAFF	TRBV11-3	TRBJ1-1	NA	NA
TGTGCCAGCAGTTCCCAAGAGGGAAACACCATATATTTT	CASSSQEGNTIYF	TRBV6-5	TRBJ1-3	once	NA
TGTGCCAGCAGTTACCCTTCTGTGGGTGAGCAGTACTTC	CASSYPSVGEQYF	TRBV6-6	TRBJ2-7	NA	NA
TGTGCCAGCAGTTACTCGACTAGCGGAGCTAGCTACGAGCAGTACTTC	CASSYSTSGASYEQYF	TRBV6-5	TRBJ2-7	NA	TRBD2
TGTGCCAGCAGCTTACAGAAGTTCGGGGAGCTGTTTTTT	CASSLQKFGELFF	TRBV7-2	TRBJ2-2	NA	NA
TGTGCCAGCAGTTTAGCGGCCAATGAGCAGTTCTTC	CASSLAANEQFF	TRBV5-6	TRBJ2-1	NA	NA
TGTGCCAGCAGCTTAGGTTTTGGGCAGGGGGCTGATGGTGGCTACACCTTC	CASSLGFGQGADGGYTF	TRBV11-2	TRBJ1-2	NA	TRBD1
TGTGCCAGCAGGAGTCCGGGGGGCGATACGCAGTATTTT	CASRSPGGDTQYF	TRBV6-5	TRBJ2-3	NA	NA
TGTGCCAGCAGCTTGTGGGACACACTCACAGATACGCAGTATTTT	CASSLWDTLTDTQYF	TRBV5-4	TRBJ2-3	NA	NA
TGTGCCAGCAGCCCCCCGGCGGGAGTAAAGAACGAGCAGTACTTC	CASSPPAGVKNEQYF	TRBV5-8	TRBJ2-7	NA	TRBD2
TGCGCCAGCAGCCCTGGACTAGCGGGGTCCAATGAGCAGTTCTTC	CASSPGLAGSNEQFF	TRBV4-1	TRBJ2-1	few	TRBD2
TGTGCCACCAGGGCTAGCGGGGGGACAGATACGCAGTATTTT	CATRASGGTDTQYF	TRBV2	TRBJ2-3	NA	TRBD2
TGCGCCAGCAGCCAGGGACGGGCGGATACGCAGTATTTT	CASSQGRADTQYF	TRBV4-1	TRBJ2-3	once	NA
TGCAGCGTCCCCCCCGGGACAGGGAGGATAAGCTCCTACAATGAGCAGTTCTTC	CSVPPGTGRISSYNEQFF	TRBV29-1	TRBJ2-1	NA	TRBD1
TGCGCCAGCAGCCAAGAGGGGACAGCCCAATATAGCAATCAGCCCCAGCATTTT	CASSQEGTAQYSNQPQHF	TRBV4-1	TRBJ1-5	NA	TRBD1
TGCAGCGTTGGGGAGGCCTACGAGCAGTACTTC	CSVGEAYEQYF	TRBV29-1	TRBJ2-7	NA	NA
TGTGCCAGCAGCGCAACCGGGACAGGCGATTCACCCCTCCACTTT	CASSATGTGDSPLHF	TRBV9	TRBJ1-6	NA	TRBD1
TGCAGCGTTGATCCGGGTAAGGAGAATCAGCCCCAGCATTTT	CSVDPGKENQPQHF	TRBV29-1	TRBJ1-5	NA	NA
TGTGCCATCAGTGAGTCGAGCCCGAGACAGGGAAGACGGGGTCGTGGCTACACCTTC	CAISESSPRQGRRGRGYTF	TRBV10-3	TRBJ1-2	once	TRBD1
TGTGCCAGCAGCTTGGGGCACTTCTCCTACAATGAGCAGTTCTTC	CASSLGHFSYNEQFF	TRBV5-5	TRBJ2-1	few	NA